Below, 4 T cell receptor beta chains from the same sample are listed, as sequenced in a study of T cell responses to AZD1222 COVID-19 vaccine. TCRdb's copy holds only in-frame clones and misses some; the assay was immunoSEQ multiplex PCR. The sample shows approximately 80,000 clones, 75% to 90% of them seen only once. This sample comprised peripheral blood, obtained on day 0 of AZD1222 vaccination. These receptors came from an adult in good health.

V is TRBV19 and J is TRBJ1-2; unclear D gene. Germline CDR1 reads LNHDA; CDR2 reads SQIVND (reference sequence). V was pared by 1 base and J by 3 bases, with 9 bases between. The CDR3 length is 14 residues. CDR3 bases: TGTGCCAGTAGTATAGCTGGAGGGTACTATGGCTACACCTTC. Protein product: CASSIAGGYYGYTF. The full variable domain, rest sourced from reference TRBV19 and TRBJ1-2, is DGGITQSPKYLFRKEGQNVTLSCEQNLNHDAMYWYRQDPGQGLRLIYYSQIVNDFQKGDIAEGYSVSREKKESFPLTVTSAQKNPTAFYLCASSIAGGYYGYTFGSGTRLTVV.

The rearrangement uses TRBV3-1 (or the pseudogene TRBV3-2) and TRBJ1-1, with TRBD1 identical over 7 bases. The CDR3 has 14 amino acids. In germline, CDR1 is LGHDT, CDR2 YNNKEL (reference sequence). J lost 5 bases, V lost 3 bases, and 6 bases had no gene match. The CDR3 DNA follows: TGTGCCAGCAGCCAGAGACAGGGAAGGACTGAAGCTTTCTTT. Amino acids: CASSQRQGRTEAFF.

This chain uses TRBV7-6 with TRBJ1-4, with a weak D call TRBD1 (5 bases). Trimming pared 4 bases from V and 7 bases from J, leaving 16 bases between. The CDR3 length is 15 residues. Germline lookup yields CDR1 SGHVS and CDR2 FNYEAQ. The CDR3 nucleotides read TGTGCCAGCAGCTCAACAGGTCTAATTAGTGAAAAACTGTTTTTT. It translates to CASSSTGLISEKLFF.

CDR3 protein: CASSLGNGQNEKLFF. The DNA of the CDR3 is TGTGCCAGCAGCTTGGGGAATGGACAGAATGAAAAACTGTTTTTT. The chain joins TRBV5-4 to TRBJ1-4, with a tentative D call TRBD1 (6 bases). The CDR3 is 15 amino acids. The germline V and J ends were trimmed by 0 bases and 5 bases, with 11 bases remaining between them. Germline CDR1 and CDR2: SGHNT and YYREEE (reference sequence).